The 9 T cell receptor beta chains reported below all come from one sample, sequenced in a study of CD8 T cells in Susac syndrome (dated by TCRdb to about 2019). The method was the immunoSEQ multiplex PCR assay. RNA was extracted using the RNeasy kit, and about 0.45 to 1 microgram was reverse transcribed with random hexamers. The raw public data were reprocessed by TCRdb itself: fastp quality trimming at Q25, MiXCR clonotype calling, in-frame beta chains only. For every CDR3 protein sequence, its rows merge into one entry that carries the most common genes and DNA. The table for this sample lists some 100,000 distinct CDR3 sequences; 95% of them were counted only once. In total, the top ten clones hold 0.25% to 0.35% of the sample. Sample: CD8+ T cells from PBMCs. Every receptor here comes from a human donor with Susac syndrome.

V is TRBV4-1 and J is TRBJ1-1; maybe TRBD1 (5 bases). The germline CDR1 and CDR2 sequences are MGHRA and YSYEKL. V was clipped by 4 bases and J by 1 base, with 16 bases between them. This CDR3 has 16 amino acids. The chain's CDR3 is CASSPTPGTWNTEAFF. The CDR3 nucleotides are TGCGCCAGCAGCCCCACCCCCGGGACGTGGAACACTGAAGCTTTCTTT.

CDR3 nucleotides: TGTGCCAGCTCACCGGGGACGAAGACGGGGGTACACGAGCAGTACTTC. This codes for CASSPGTKTGVHEQYF. The V call is TRBV18, the J call TRBJ2-7, with a weak D call TRBD2 (6 bases). Germline V gives CDR1 KGHSH, CDR2 LQKENI. The CDR3 contains 16 residues. Trimming left V 3 bases short and J 5 bases short, with 20 bases between.

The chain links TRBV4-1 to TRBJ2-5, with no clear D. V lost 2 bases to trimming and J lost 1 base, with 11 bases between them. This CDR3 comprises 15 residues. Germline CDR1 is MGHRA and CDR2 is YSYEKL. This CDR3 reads CASSQLQTSQETQYF. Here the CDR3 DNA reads TGCGCCAGCAGCCAACTTCAAACATCCCAAGAGACCCAGTACTTC.

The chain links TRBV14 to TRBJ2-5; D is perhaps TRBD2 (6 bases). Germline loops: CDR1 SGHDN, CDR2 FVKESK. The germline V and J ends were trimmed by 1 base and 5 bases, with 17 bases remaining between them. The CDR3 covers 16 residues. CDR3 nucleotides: TGTGCCAGCAGCCAAGGATCGGTTGCGGGGAGCGAGACCCAGTACTTC. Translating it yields CASSQGSVAGSETQYF.

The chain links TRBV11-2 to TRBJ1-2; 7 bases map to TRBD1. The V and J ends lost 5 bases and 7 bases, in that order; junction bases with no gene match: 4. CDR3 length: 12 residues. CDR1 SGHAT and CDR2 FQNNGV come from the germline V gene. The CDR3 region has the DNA TGTGCCAGCAGCCCCTGGACAGGTGGCTACACCTTC. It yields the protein CASSPWTGGYTF.

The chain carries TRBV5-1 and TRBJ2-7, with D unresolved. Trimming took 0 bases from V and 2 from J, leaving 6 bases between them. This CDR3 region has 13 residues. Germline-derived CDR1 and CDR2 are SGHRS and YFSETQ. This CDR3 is CASSLDPTYEQYF. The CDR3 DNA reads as TGCGCCAGCAGCTTGGACCCCACCTACGAGCAGTACTTC.

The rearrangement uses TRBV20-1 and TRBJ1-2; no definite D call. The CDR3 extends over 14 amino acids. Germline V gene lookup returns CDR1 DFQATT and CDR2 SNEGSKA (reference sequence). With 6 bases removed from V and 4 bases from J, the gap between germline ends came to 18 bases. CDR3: CSAHVPAAIYGYTF. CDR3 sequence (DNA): TGCAGTGCACACGTCCCTGCGGCGATCTATGGCTACACCTTC.

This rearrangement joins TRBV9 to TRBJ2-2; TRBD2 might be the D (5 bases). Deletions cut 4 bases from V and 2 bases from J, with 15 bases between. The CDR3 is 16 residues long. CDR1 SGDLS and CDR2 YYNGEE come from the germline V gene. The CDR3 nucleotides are TGTGCCAGCAGCCCTATGACGGGAACTAACACCGGGGAGCTGTTTTTT. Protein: CASSPMTGTNTGELFF.

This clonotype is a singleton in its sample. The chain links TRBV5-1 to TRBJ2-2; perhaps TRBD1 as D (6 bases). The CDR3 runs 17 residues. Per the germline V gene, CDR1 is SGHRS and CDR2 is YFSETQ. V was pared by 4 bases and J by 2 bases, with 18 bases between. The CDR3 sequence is CASSIPSTGTNTGELFF. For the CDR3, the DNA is TGCGCCAGCAGCATACCTTCCACAGGGACCAACACCGGGGAGCTGTTTTTT.